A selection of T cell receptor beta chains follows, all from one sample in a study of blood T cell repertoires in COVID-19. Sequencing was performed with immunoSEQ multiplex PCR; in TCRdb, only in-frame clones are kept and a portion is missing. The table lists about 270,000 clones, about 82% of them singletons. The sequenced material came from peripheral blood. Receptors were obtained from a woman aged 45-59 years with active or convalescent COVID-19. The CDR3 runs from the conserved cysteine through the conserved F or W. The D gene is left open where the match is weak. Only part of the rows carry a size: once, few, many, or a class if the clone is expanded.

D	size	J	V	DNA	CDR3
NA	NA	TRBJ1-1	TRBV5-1	TGCGCCAGCAGCTTGTCCCTTGGGTTGCGGGGCACTGAAGCTTTCTTT	CASSLSLGLRGTEAFF
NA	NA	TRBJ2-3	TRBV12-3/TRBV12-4	TGTGCCAGCAGTTCCCCGGTCGATGGGCAGTATTTT	CASSSPVDGQYF
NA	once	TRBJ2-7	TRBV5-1	TGCGCCAGCAGCTTGGTGACAGGGAGGTACGAGCAGTACTTC	CASSLVTGRYEQYF
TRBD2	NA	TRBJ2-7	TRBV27	TGTGCCAGCATGAGGAGCGGGAGGCAATTCTCCTACGAGCAGTACTTC	CASMRSGRQFSYEQYF
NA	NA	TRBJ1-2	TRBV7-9	TGTGCCAGCAACCCACAACAGGGTGGCTACACCTTC	CASNPQQGGYTF
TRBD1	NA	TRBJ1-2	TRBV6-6	TGTGCCAGCAGTCCCCTCGCCGGACAGGGGGGAAACTATGGCTACACCTTC	CASSPLAGQGGNYGYTF
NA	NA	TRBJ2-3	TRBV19	TGTGCCAGTAGTATGAGGAGCGTGGGCACAGATACGCAGTATTTT	CASSMRSVGTDTQYF
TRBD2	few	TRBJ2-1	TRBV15	TGTGCCACCAGCAGAGAGGACGGGAGGGCTACAATTAATGAGCAGTTCTTC	CATSREDGRATINEQFF
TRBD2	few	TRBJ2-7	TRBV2	TGTGCCAGCACCACCAGCGGGGGTTTTACCTACGAGCAGTACTTC	CASTTSGGFTYEQYF
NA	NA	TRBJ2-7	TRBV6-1	TGTGCCAGCAGTGAAGTCAACGAGCAGTACTTC	CASSEVNEQYF
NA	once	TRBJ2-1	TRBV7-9	TGTGCCAGCAGCTTAGACAGGGGAGGCCACAATGAGCAGTTCTTC	CASSLDRGGHNEQFF
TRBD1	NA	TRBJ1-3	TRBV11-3	TGTGCCAGCAGCTCATCGACAGGGCTGGGAAACACCATATATTTT	CASSSSTGLGNTIYF
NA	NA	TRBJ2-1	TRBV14	TGTGCCAGCAGCCAAATCAGCCTAGCCATCTACAATGAGCAGTTCTTC	CASSQISLAIYNEQFF
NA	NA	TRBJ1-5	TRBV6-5	TGTGCCAGCAGCGCTACACAGGGCCCATGGCAGCCCCAGCATTTT	CASSATQGPWQPQHF
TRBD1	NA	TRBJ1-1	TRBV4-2	TGTGCCAGCAGCCTCGGGACAGTGGACGGGGCTTTCTTT	CASSLGTVDGAFF
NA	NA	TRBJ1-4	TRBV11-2	TGTGCCAGCAGCTTAGTGATACGTCAGGCTAATGAAAAACTGTTTTTT	CASSLVIRQANEKLFF
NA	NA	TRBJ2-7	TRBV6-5	TGTGCCAGCAGTAGAGAACTCGGCTACGAGCAGTACTTC	CASSRELGYEQYF
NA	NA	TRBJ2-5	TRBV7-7	TGTGCCAGCAGCTTAAGACTAGAGGGAGAGACCCAGTACTTC	CASSLRLEGETQYF
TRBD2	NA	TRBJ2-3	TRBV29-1	TGCAGCGTTTTTGCGGGAGGGCCCTTAAGCACAGATACGCAGTATTTT	CSVFAGGPLSTDTQYF
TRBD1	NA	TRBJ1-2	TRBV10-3	TGTGCCACCACAATCGAGGGGGCGCGAGGCTACACCTTC	CATTIEGARGYTF